This T cell receptor (beta chain) was documented in a study of blood T cell repertoires in COVID-19. The V gene end was trimmed by 4 bases and the J gene end by 8 bases; junction bases not matched to a gene: 9. CDR1 and CDR2 (germline): MNHEY, SVGEGT. The CDR3 extends over 17 amino acids. Sequencing used immunoSEQ multiplex PCR; TCRdb keeps in-frame clones, though not all of them. This table holds 250,000 to 300,000 clones, nearly 90% found once. The material sequenced was peripheral blood. The source of this sequence is a woman in her sixties with COVID-19, enrolled during active disease. The rearrangement links TRBV6-2 or TRBV6-3 to TRBJ2-3; TRBD2 agrees at 16 bases. In DNA form, the CDR3 reads TGTGCCAGCAGTTCCCCGGGACTAGCGGGGGGGCCGGGTACGCAGTATTTT. Translated: CASSSPGLAGGPGTQYF.